What follows is one TCR beta chain and its context. The antigen is not known. Each CDR3 protein gets one entry after TCRdb re-called the 5' RACE reads with MiXCR. Among about 900,000 distinct CDR3 sequences listed, approximately 13% were seen once. This sample is part of a study of identical twins. General study findings and limits: In monozygotic twins, models underestimated the sharing of out-of-frame TCR alpha.

CDR1 and CDR2 from the germline V gene are SNHLY and FYNNEI. Unmatched junction bases numbered 5, after V lost 2 bases and J lost 3 bases. The CDR3 covers 16 residues. These data also featured in a second study, about yellow fever vaccine responses in identical twins. From that study: On the reported evidence, twins' vaccine T cell responses seemed partly convergent and partly personalized.

The chain employs TRBV2 and TRBJ2-3; TRBD2 matches 10 bases. Sequenced: PBMCs. The receptor was isolated from a woman aged 18-29 years in good health. As DNA, the CDR3 is TGTGCCAGCAGTGAACCCCTAGCGGGAGTTACAGATACGCAGTATTTT. Encoded protein: CASSEPLAGVTDTQYF. Drawing the rest from reference TRBV2 and TRBJ2-3, the complete variable domain is EPEVTQTPSHQVTQMGQEVILRCVPISNHLYFYWYRQILGQKVEFLVSFYNNEISEKSEIFDDQFSVERPDGSNFTLKIRSTKLEDSAMYFCASSEPLAGVTDTQYFGPGTRLTVL.